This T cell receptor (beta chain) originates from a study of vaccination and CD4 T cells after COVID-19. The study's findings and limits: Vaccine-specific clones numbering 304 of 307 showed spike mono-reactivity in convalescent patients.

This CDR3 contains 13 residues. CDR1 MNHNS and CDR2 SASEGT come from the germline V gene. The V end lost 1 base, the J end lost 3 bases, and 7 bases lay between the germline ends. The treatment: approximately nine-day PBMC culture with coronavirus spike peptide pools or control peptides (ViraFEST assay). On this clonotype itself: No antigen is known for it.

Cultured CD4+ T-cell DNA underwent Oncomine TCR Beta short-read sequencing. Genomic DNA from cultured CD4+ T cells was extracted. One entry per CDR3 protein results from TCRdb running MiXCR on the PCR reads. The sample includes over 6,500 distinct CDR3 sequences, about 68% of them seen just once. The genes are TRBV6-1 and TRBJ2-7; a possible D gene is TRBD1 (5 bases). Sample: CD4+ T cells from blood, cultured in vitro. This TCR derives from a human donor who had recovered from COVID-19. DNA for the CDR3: TGTGCCAGCAGTGAAGAAGGGGTCTACGAGCAGTACTTC. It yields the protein CASSEEGVYEQYF.